These 18 T cell receptor beta chains were sequenced from one sample in a study of metastatic and nonmetastatic thyroid tumors. TCRdb ran MiXCR on the PCR reads. The sample has tens of thousands of clones; 9.5% to 15% are singletons. Not a single patient had been given any form of treatment at any point before undergoing thyroid surgery. The specimen sequenced was tumor tissue. The source of these receptors is a female donor with papillary thyroid cancer or a benign thyroid nodule (not recorded which). Some clones in this sample may be carry-over from other donors' samples.

The sample holds many counts of this clone. The gene calls are TRBV5-1 and TRBJ2-3; D unresolved. CDR3 length: 14 residues. Per the germline V gene, CDR1 is SGHRS and CDR2 is YFSETQ. Trimming pared 1 base from V and 1 base from J, leaving 7 bases between. CDR3 nucleotides: TGCGCCAGCAGCTTGATAGGCGGCACAGATACGCAGTATTTT. It encodes CASSLIGGTDTQYF.

As to this clone: Just one base apart from a much larger clone, this may be a read error. The gene calls are TRBV6-1 and TRBJ1-2; 7 positions agree with TRBD1. This CDR3 contains 15 residues. The V gene's germline CDR1 is MNHNS and CDR2 SASEGT. CDR3 sequence (DNA): TGTACCAGCAGTCAAGGAGGGGGCCAGATTTTGGGCTACACCTTC. This codes for CTSSQGGGQILGYTF.

In this sample, this clone turned up many times. The chain couples TRBV15 to TRBJ1-2, with TRBD1 identical over 9 bases. V was clipped by 4 bases and J by 8 bases; unmatched bases: 5. The CDR3 has 13 residues. The germline gives CDR1 LNHNV, CDR2 YYDKDF (reference sequence). CDR3 coding DNA: TGTGCCACCAGCAATACAGGGGGCTTGGGCTACACCTTC. Its protein is CATSNTGGLGYTF.

Ten or more counts support this clone. The rearrangement links TRBV27 to TRBJ2-7, with 9 bases lining up with TRBD2. The CDR3 is made up of 13 amino acids. The trim removed 5 bases at V and 5 bases at J, leaving 4 bases unmatched. CDR1 and CDR2 from the germline V gene are MNHEY and SMNVEV (reference sequence). CDR3 loop: CASSSGRFNEQYF. CDR3 in DNA: TGTGCCAGCAGTAGCGGGAGGTTCAACGAGCAGTACTTC.

This clone was detected many times. The rearrangement uses TRBV5-1 and TRBJ2-5; no clear D. Per germline, CDR1 SGHRS and CDR2 YFSETQ. The CDR3 is made up of 13 amino acids. V lost 7 bases, J lost 0 bases, and 10 bases lay in between. The CDR3 spells CASGLRYQETQYF. Written as DNA, the CDR3 is TGCGCCAGCGGGCTGAGGTACCAAGAGACCCAGTACTTC.

This clone was seen many times. The genes are TRBV6-1 and TRBJ1-1; the D is unclear. Per the germline V gene, CDR1 is MNHNS and CDR2 is SASEGT. The V and J ends lost 5 bases and 2 bases respectively, with 15 bases between them. CDR3 length: 15 residues. This CDR3 is CASSFRSTANTEAFF. The DNA for the CDR3 is TGTGCCAGCAGTTTCCGTTCGACCGCCAACACTGAAGCTTTCTTT.

This clone appeared many times. The chain recombines TRBV30 with TRBJ2-5; no definite D call. Deletions cut 1 base from V and 5 bases from J, with 8 bases between. The germline CDR1 and CDR2 sequences are GTSNPN and SVGIG (reference sequence). This CDR3 is 12 amino acids long. CDR3 sequence (DNA): TGTGCCTGGAGTGGACAATGGGAGACCCAGTACTTC. This translates into CAWSGQWETQYF.

This chain links TRBV24-1 with TRBJ2-2, with 7 bases fitting TRBD1. The germline gives CDR1 KGHDR, CDR2 SFDVKD. The CDR3 runs 13 residues. The V segment lost 11 bases and the J segment 7 bases; nucleotides outside the gene matches: 9. The CDR3 coding sequence is TGTGCCAGTTCTAGGACAGGCGGCGGGGAGCTGTTTTTT. Translated: CASSRTGGGELFF.

This clone was picked up many times. The V call is TRBV9, the J call TRBJ2-5; D is possibly TRBD1 (5 bases). Germline CDR1 and CDR2: SGDLS and YYNGEE. The length of the CDR3 is 14 residues. Trimming stripped 1 base from V and 4 bases from J, with 11 bases between. CDR3 coding DNA: TGTGCCAGCAGCGTAAATGTAGGGGCAGAGACCCAGTACTTC. Translation gives CASSVNVGAETQYF.

On this clone: An end of the junction differs from the germline gene, which may be a read error. The chain employs TRBV4-1 and TRBJ1-2; D gene ambiguous. The CDR3 spans 15 residues. Germline CDR1 reads MGHRA; CDR2 reads YSYEKL. CDR3 protein: CDSSQVQAYEGGYTF. CDR3 sequence (DNA): TGCGACAGCAGCCAAGTCCAGGCGTACGAGGGTGGCTACACCTTC.

This clone showed up many times. The genes are TRBV20-1 and TRBJ2-1; 9 positions agree with TRBD2. The V gene end was trimmed by 0 bases and the J gene end by 8 bases; junction bases not matched to a gene: 8. The CDR3 runs to 15 residues. Germline CDR1 is DFQATT and CDR2 is SNEGSKA (reference sequence). This chain's CDR3 is CSARDRREGTDEQFF. In DNA, the CDR3 is TGCAGTGCTAGAGATCGGCGGGAGGGCACTGATGAGCAGTTCTTC.

There are many counts of this clone. The genes are TRBV27 and TRBJ2-1; TRBD2 matches at 11 bases. The CDR3 sequence is 16 residues long. Germline CDR1 is MNHEY and CDR2 is SMNVEV (reference sequence). Trimming cost V 4 bases and J 2 bases; bases outside gene matches: 4. The DNA for the CDR3 is TGTGCCAGCAGTTCAGGGACTAGCGGACCCTACAATGAGCAGTTCTTC. It yields the protein CASSSGTSGPYNEQFF.

This clone appeared many times. This sequence joins TRBV30 and TRBJ1-1; no clear D. The germline V and J ends were trimmed by 4 bases and 0 bases, with 15 bases remaining between them. The CDR3 consists of 15 residues. Germline V gives CDR1 GTSNPN, CDR2 SVGIG (reference sequence). The CDR3 is CAWKSIGVMNTEAFF. In DNA form, the CDR3 reads TGTGCCTGGAAGAGTATTGGGGTCATGAACACTGAAGCTTTCTTT.

This clone was detected ten times or more. The rearrangement uses TRBV7-8 and TRBJ1-6; a possible D gene is TRBD1 (5 bases). The ends were cut back, 5 bases at V and 10 bases at J, with 15 bases in the middle. This CDR3 is built from 14 residues. Germline CDR1 reads SGHVS; CDR2 reads FQNEAQ. CDR3 protein: CASSGSGGYSPLHF. CDR3 nucleotide sequence: TGTGCCAGCAGCGGGTCGGGGGGGTACTCACCCCTCCACTTT.

Ten or more counts support this clone. The V call is TRBV6-6, the J call TRBJ2-1; perhaps TRBD2 as D (6 bases). V was pared by 0 bases and J by 0 bases, with 12 bases between. Germline assignment: CDR1 MNHNY and CDR2 SVGAGI (reference sequence). The CDR3 is made up of 17 amino acids. The CDR3 DNA sequence: TGTGCCAGCAGTTACTCGTCGGGGGAGGTCTCCTACAATGAGCAGTTCTTC. It encodes CASSYSSGEVSYNEQFF.

The sample holds many counts of this clone. Other DNA sequences in this sample translate to the same CDR3. V is TRBV6-2 or TRBV6-3 and J is TRBJ2-2; TRBD2 is a possible D gene (6 bases). Germline V gene lookup returns CDR1 MNHEY and CDR2 SVGEGT. Trimming took 0 bases from V and 1 from J, leaving 21 bases between them. This CDR3 region has 20 residues. CDR3 loop: CASSYSGGIGPGGNTGELFF. The DNA of the CDR3 is TGTGCCAGCAGTTACTCCGGTGGGATTGGGCCCGGGGGGAACACCGGGGAGCTGTTTTTT.

This clone has ten or more counts. The chain combines TRBV19 with TRBJ2-3; TRBD2 might be the D (5 bases). The CDR3 covers 13 residues. Germline V gene lookup returns CDR1 LNHDA and CDR2 SQIVND (reference sequence). The germline V and J ends were trimmed by 5 bases and 10 bases, with 16 bases remaining between them. In nucleotides, the CDR3 is TGTGCCAGTAGTCCTAACTTGAGGGTTGCGCAGTATTTT. Translated: CASSPNLRVAQYF.

This clone was observed at least ten times. The V call is TRBV27, the J call TRBJ2-1; D is uncertain. This CDR3 contains 12 residues. V was shortened by 4 bases and J by 9 bases, with 10 bases between the two germline ends. CDR1 and CDR2 (germline): MNHEY, SMNVEV (reference sequence). CDR3 protein: CASSSTYGEQFF. In DNA, the CDR3 is TGTGCCAGCAGTTCCACTTATGGTGAGCAGTTCTTC.